This T cell receptor beta chain was identified during a study of cytotoxic CD8 clonotypes in ibrutinib-treated CLL. Study as a whole: IGHV unmutated 17 to 18; relapsed/refractory some ten; treatment-naive about 15. The study's findings and limits: In comparison with age-matched healthy donors, baseline clonality was higher and tracked circulating CD8+ T-cell counts.

This CDR3 is 16 amino acids long. Unmatched junction bases numbered 10, after V lost 8 bases and J lost 7 bases. The V gene's germline CDR1 is SEHNR and CDR2 FQNEAQ (reference sequence). Sequencing used immunoSEQ multiplex PCR; TCRdb keeps in-frame clones, though not all of them. Here the sample spans about 20,000 clones, around 70% being singletons. Libraries of TCR beta were made from 1.5 to 2.5 micrograms of genomic DNA that came from cryopreserved PBMCs. With regard to this clone: The antigen is undetermined.

The chain uses TRBV7-9 and TRBJ2-1; 14 nucleotides match TRBD2. The TCR was taken from a human donor with chronic lymphocytic leukemia. The sample in question was PBMCs, obtained before ibrutinib treatment. CDR3 nucleotides: TGTGCCAGCGGGGGAGGGGGACTAGCGGGAGTTAATGAGCAGTTCTTC. It is translated as CASGGGGLAGVNEQFF.